The next 17 T cell receptor beta chains were all read from a single sample in a study of OX40 agonist ivuxolimab in advanced cancers. Sequencing was performed with immunoSEQ multiplex PCR; in TCRdb, only in-frame clones are kept and a portion is missing. The sample lists roughly 48,000 clones, 85% to 90% seen once, with 10% in the top ten. Sequencing used CD4+ or CD8+ T cells sorted from blood, obtained in a trial of the OX40 agonist ivuxolimab. These TCRs come from an adult with an advanced solid tumor such as melanoma, head and neck, liver or kidney cancer.

V usage is TRBV9 and J usage is TRBJ2-5; 7 nucleotides agree with TRBD2. CDR1 is SGDLS and CDR2 is YYNGEE in the germline V gene. The CDR3 totals 16 residues. Losses at the gene ends were 3 bases for V and 5 bases for J; bases not matched to a gene: 13. The CDR3 DNA reads as TGTGCCAGCAGCGCCGGGGAGGGCTATTCATGGGAGACCCAGTACTTC. Its protein product is CASSAGEGYSWETQYF.

This rearrangement joins TRBV4-3 to TRBJ2-5; 9 nucleotides line up with TRBD1. The assigned J gene may be wrong: the sequence end matches TRBJ2-7 better. The length of the CDR3 is 15 residues. Germline V gives CDR1 LGHNA, CDR2 YSLEER. In nucleotides, the CDR3 is TGCGCCAGCAGCCAAGACCGGGACAGGGCATACGAGCAGTACTTC. It codes for CASSQDRDRAYEQYF.

This clone was seen once. The chain recombines TRBV7-6 with TRBJ2-7, with 10 bases lining up with TRBD2. Trimming took 4 bases from V and 3 from J; bases not matched to a gene: 6. The CDR3 covers 15 residues. CDR1 SGHVS and CDR2 FNYEAQ come from the germline V gene. The CDR3 protein is CASSSGLARGYEQYF. The CDR3, as DNA: TGTGCCAGCAGCTCGGGACTAGCGCGGGGCTACGAGCAGTACTTC.

The chain's CDR3 is CAWTQGTTSNQPQHF. CDR3 nucleotide sequence: TGTGCCTGGACCCAGGGGACGACGAGCAATCAGCCCCAGCATTTT. This sequence joins TRBV30 and TRBJ1-5; tentatively, D is TRBD1 (6 bases). The CDR3 length is 15 residues. The ends were cut back, 4 bases at V and 1 base at J, with 14 bases in the middle. Germline lookup yields CDR1 GTSNPN and CDR2 SVGIG (reference sequence).

The chain couples TRBV4-3 to TRBJ1-3, with D uncertain. V was cut by 0 bases and J by 4 bases, with 10 bases left in between. There are 15 residues in the CDR3. CDR1 LGHNA and CDR2 YSLEER come from the germline V gene. DNA for the CDR3: TGCGCCAGCAGCCAAGAAACGCCTCACGGAAACACCATATATTTT. It encodes CASSQETPHGNTIYF.

J is TRBJ2-7 and V is TRBV5-5; no clear D gene. V was trimmed by 2 bases and J by 2 bases, leaving 11 bases between them. Germline V lookup: CDR1 SGHKS, CDR2 YYEKEE (reference sequence). This CDR3 region has 14 residues. This chain's CDR3 is CASSFASETYEQYF. The CDR3 DNA reads as TGTGCCAGCAGCTTCGCTAGTGAGACCTACGAGCAGTACTTC.

The chain joins TRBV29-1 to TRBJ2-1; possibly TRBD1 for D (5 bases). Trimming took 5 bases from V and 4 from J, leaving 9 bases between them. The CDR3 runs 12 residues. Germline CDR1 SQVTM, CDR2 ANQGSEA. The CDR3 nucleotides are TGCAGCGTTCCCGACAGATACAATGAGCAGTTCTTC. This gives the protein CSVPDRYNEQFF.

This rearrangement joins TRBV25-1 to TRBJ1-1; D is possibly TRBD1 (6 bases). Trimming cost V 2 bases and J 7 bases, with 20 bases left between them. Per the germline V gene, CDR1 is MGHDK and CDR2 is SYGVNS. The CDR3 extends over 16 amino acids. In DNA, the CDR3 is TGTGCCAGCAGTGAACTAGAGACAGGCCCTTTCGATGAAGCTTTCTTT. It yields the protein CASSELETGPFDEAFF.

J is TRBJ1-2 and V is TRBV12-5; D call uncertain. Germline V gene sequence: CDR1 LGHNT, CDR2 FRNRAP. V was cut by 3 bases and J by 8 bases, with 4 bases left in between. The CDR3 is 10 residues long. The DNA for the CDR3 is TGTGCTAGTGGTTTTAGGGGCTACACCTTC. It is translated as CASGFRGYTF.

This chain joins TRBV9 and TRBJ1-2; possibly TRBD1 for D (6 bases). This CDR3 spans 15 amino acids. CDR1 is SGDLS, CDR2 YYNGEE, per germline. The V gene lost 6 bases and the J gene lost 4 bases, with 19 bases spanning the gap. The CDR3 is CASTMGRGGPYGYTF. DNA of the CDR3: TGTGCCAGCACCATGGGGCGAGGGGGGCCCTATGGCTACACCTTC. The full variable domain, completed using reference TRBV9 and TRBJ1-2, is DSGVTQTPKHLITATGQRVTLRCSPRSGDLSVYWYQQSLDQGLQFLIQYYNGEERAKGNILERFSAQQFPDLHSELNLSSLELGDSALYFCASTMGRGGPYGYTFGSGTRLTVV.

This chain uses TRBV28 with TRBJ2-7, with D perhaps TRBD2 (6 bases). Trimming removed 7 bases from V and 0 bases from J, with 13 bases in between. Germline assignment: CDR1 MDHEN and CDR2 SYDVKM. The CDR3 runs 14 residues. CDR3 in DNA: TGTGCCAGCACCGGGGCGGGAAGCTCCTACGAGCAGTACTTC. This gives the protein CASTGAGSSYEQYF.

V usage is TRBV19 and J usage is TRBJ1-2, with TRBD1 matching 9 bases. Germline trimming cut 2 bases from V and 4 bases from J; bases unmatched to any gene: 8. CDR1 LNHDA and CDR2 SQIVND come from the germline V gene (reference sequence). The CDR3 loop spans 16 amino acids. This CDR3 reads CASSIKGDREIYGYTF. In DNA, the CDR3 is TGTGCCAGTAGTATAAAAGGGGACAGGGAGATCTATGGCTACACCTTC.

This clone was observed a handful of times. This chain links TRBV6-5 with TRBJ2-1, with D perhaps TRBD2 (5 bases). From germline, CDR1 is MNHEY and CDR2 SVGAGI. This CDR3 has 13 amino acids. Trimming stripped 4 bases from V and 12 bases from J, with 16 bases between. CDR3 loop: CASSSRGIGGQFF. The CDR3 DNA reads TGTGCCAGCAGTTCCAGAGGGATCGGAGGGCAGTTCTTC.

This clone was seen just once. The chain uses TRBV19 and TRBJ2-1, with TRBD2 identical over 10 bases. The germline V gene encodes CDR1 LNHDA and CDR2 SQIVND (reference sequence). The CDR3 consists of 14 residues. V was clipped by 5 bases and J by 8 bases; unmatched bases: 6. CDR3 nucleotide sequence: TGTGCCAGTAGTTCTAGCGGGAGCTCCCATGAGCAGTTCTTC. It encodes CASSSSGSSHEQFF.

The chain has TRBV29-1 and TRBJ1-2; 8 bases fit TRBD1. Germline V gene data show CDR1 as SQVTM and CDR2 as ANQGSEA. The CDR3 loop spans 16 amino acids. J gave up 3 bases and V 0 bases, and 9 bases lay outside the gene matches. CDR3 in amino acids: CSVEDLGTGLYYGYTF. DNA of the CDR3: TGCAGCGTTGAAGATCTGGGGACAGGATTATACTATGGCTACACCTTC.

The V gene is TRBV7-2, the J gene TRBJ2-1, with D maybe TRBD2 (5 bases). Between the trimmed V and J ends, which lost 1 base and 0 bases, there was a span of 7 bases. Per germline, CDR1 SGHTA and CDR2 FQGNSA. This CDR3 has 15 residues. The CDR3 loop is CASSLVDYSYNEQFF. The CDR3 DNA follows: TGTGCCAGCAGCTTAGTTGACTACTCCTACAATGAGCAGTTCTTC. Looking up the rest from reference TRBV7-2 and TRBJ2-1 gives the full variable domain: GAGVSQSPSNKVTEKGKDVELRCDPISGHTALYWYRQSLGQGLEFLIYFQGNSAPDKSGLPSDRFSAERTGGSVSTLTIQRTQQEDSAVYLCASSLVDYSYNEQFFGPGTRLTVL.

The rearrangement joins TRBV5-6 to TRBJ2-1; the D gene is possibly TRBD1 (5 bases). Deletions cut 4 bases from V and 3 bases from J, with 8 bases between. The CDR3 has 13 amino acids. Germline assignment: CDR1 SGHDT and CDR2 YYEEEE. The CDR3: CASSQDSYNEQFF. CDR3 nucleotide sequence: TGTGCCAGCAGCCAAGACAGCTACAATGAGCAGTTCTTC.